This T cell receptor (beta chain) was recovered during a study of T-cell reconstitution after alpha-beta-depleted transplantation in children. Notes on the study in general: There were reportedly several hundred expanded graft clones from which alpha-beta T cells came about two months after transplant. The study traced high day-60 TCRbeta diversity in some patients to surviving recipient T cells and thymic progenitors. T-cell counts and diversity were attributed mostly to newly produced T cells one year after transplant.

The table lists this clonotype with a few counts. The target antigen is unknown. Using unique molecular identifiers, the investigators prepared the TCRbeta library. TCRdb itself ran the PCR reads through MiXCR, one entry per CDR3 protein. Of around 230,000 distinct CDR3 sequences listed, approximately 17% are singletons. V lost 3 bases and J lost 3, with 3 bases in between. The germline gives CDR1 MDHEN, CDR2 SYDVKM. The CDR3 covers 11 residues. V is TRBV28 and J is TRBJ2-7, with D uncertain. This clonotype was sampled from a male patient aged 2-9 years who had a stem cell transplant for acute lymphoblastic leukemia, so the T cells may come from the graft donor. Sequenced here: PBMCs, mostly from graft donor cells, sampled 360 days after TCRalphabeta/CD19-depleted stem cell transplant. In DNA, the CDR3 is TGTGCCAGCAGTTTTGTCTACGAGCAGTACTTC. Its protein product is CASSFVYEQYF.